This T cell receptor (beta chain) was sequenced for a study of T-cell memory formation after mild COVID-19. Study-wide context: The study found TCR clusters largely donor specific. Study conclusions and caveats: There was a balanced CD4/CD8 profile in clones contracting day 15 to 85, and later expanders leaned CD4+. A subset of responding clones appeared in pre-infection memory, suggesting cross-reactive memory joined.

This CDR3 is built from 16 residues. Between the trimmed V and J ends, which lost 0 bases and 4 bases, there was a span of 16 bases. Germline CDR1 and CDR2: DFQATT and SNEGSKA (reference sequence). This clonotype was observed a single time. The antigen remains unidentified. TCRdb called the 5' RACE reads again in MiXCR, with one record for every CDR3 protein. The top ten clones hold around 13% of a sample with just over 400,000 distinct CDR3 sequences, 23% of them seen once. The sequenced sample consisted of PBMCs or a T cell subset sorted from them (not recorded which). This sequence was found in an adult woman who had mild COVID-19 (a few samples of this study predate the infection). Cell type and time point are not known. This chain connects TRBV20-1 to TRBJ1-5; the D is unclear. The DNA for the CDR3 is TGCAGTGCTAGAGATCACGGTGGAGGTAGGAATCAGCCCCAGCATTTT. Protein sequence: CSARDHGGGRNQPQHF.